The T cell receptor (beta chain) described here comes from a study of shared clonotypes between healthy human individuals (dated by TCRdb to between 2020 and 2021). Study-wide context: A couple of women and a few men aged 18 to 49 years were included in the cohort. For each donor, CD4 naive and CD4 memory were each given three plates, CD8 naive was given two plates, and CD8 memory was given one plate. Blood TCR repertoires of roughly five healthy adults were deeply sequenced to estimate repertoire size and the extent of clonotype sharing between individuals. Per donor, leukapheresis produced somewhere between about 0.94 and 9 billion PBMCs. Libraries were prepared and TCR repertoires were sequenced by different laboratories using diverse techniques, in order to increase sequencing depth and limit assay-specific biases.

About this clone itself: Its cognate antigen has yet to be identified. Qualities for individual bases were not recorded, and no much larger clone is one base off.

Trimming removed 5 bases from V and 3 bases from J; the gene matches leave 11 bases unexplained. The germline V gene (reference sequence) specifies LNHNV as CDR1 and YYDKDF as CDR2. Including the terminal cysteine and phenylalanine, the CDR3 comprises 16 residues. The DNA shown is the 48-base CDR3, in frame from base 1. CD8 naive samples were CD45RO-negative cells positively selected for CCR7, giving a CD45RA+CCR7+ population that excluded TemRA cells. The donors were healthy, HIV-negative adults who had no recently reported acute infections or vaccinations. Every donor was a Caucasian adult living in Nashville, Tennessee, USA. Blood was collected by leukapheresis, and PBMCs were isolated by Ficoll-Histopaque density gradient centrifugation and then cryopreserved in liquid nitrogen vapor phase. Purity and quantity of every magnetically sorted T cell population were checked by analytical flow cytometry. Each sorted fraction had its genomic DNA isolated and then quantified by UV absorbance on a Nanodrop 2000c.

Using the deep immunoSEQ assay, multiplex PCR amplified TCR CDR3 regions from genomic DNA. Extracted genomic DNA from each cell subset was spread evenly across all wells of several immunoSEQ 96-well plates, with each plate serving as a replicate. Each replicate PCR for sorted subsets received roughly 0.2 ug genomic DNA, equal to 30,000 or so T cell genomes. Purified libraries were quantified with a Qubit 3.0 fluorometer, sized on a Bioanalyzer 2100, and re-quantified with the KAPA Library Quantification kit. Every immunoSEQ 96-well plate was sequenced on a dedicated single-read 150-cycle Illumina NextSeq 550 flow cell. The authors' analysis ran thus. Because the immunoSEQ output included only junctional sequences and no quality scores, the filtering could not be the same as the filtering used for full-length reads. To assign V/J genes and CDR3, sequences were annotated against IMGT germline references using PyIR, a Python wrapper for IgBLAST v1.9. Reads with weak V/J assignments (E-value above 1e-6), missing CDR3, stop codons, out-of-frame junctions, or ambiguous translated residues were removed. V3J clonotypes were defined by identical inferred V gene, J gene, and CDR3 amino acid sequence. To compute the percentage overlap between repertoires, the number of shared unique clonotypes was divided by the size of the smaller repertoire. Richness of each repertoire was evaluated using RTK rarefaction, the Chao1 estimator, and Recon v2.1 estimates of unobserved clonotypes. Generation probabilities for all TCRbeta clonotypes obtained by the gDNA method from several donors were computed using OLGA. Drawn from immuneACCESS, this table holds only the in-frame rearrangements with V and J called that TCRdb kept. Clones are partly lost; checked studies trace under half to an unresolved V gene and leave the rest unexplained. The DNA was the basis for D and trimming; V, J and clone size are from that table. Recorded for this sample are 1.5 million to 2.5 million clones; about 95% of them occurred a single time. The ten largest clonotypes hold roughly 1% of the sample.

Study-level results and caveats: Compared with non-shared clonotypes, clonotypes shared by all four sorted-subset donors had higher generation probabilities. Rarefaction of sorted-subset datasets indicated incomplete sequencing despite the large sequencing depth. Sampling was restricted to blood, and TCR repertoires in tissue are likely to differ from TCR repertoires in blood. Because the study included a small number of donors, the genetic and exposure-history diversity represented was limited. Pairwise subsampling led to the expectation that sequencing depth would affect the degree of clonotype sharing among donors. Across a few donors, around 5.4% of naive CD4, more than 3% of naive CD8, 2% to 2.5% of memory CD4, and under 0.45% of memory CD8 clonotypes were shared. Naive subsets generally had larger estimated clonotype richness than memory subsets.

The receptor chain draws on TRBV15 and TRBJ2-7, with 9 bases matching TRBD1. The clonotype was recovered from a man younger than 35 in good health. Sequenced sample: naive CD8+ T cells sorted from blood. This specimen's cell subset or site label, interpreted: CD45RA+CCR7+. The sequence in DNA is TGTGCCACCAGCCCAAAGACCGGGACAGGGATCTACGAGCAGTACTTC. This codes for CATSPKTGTGIYEQYF.